This T cell receptor beta chain was sequenced during a study of early T cells in non-severe SARS-CoV-2 infection. At the level of the study: Bulk RNA taken from unsorted whole blood was sequenced, leaving chains unpaired. The study's findings and limits: VDJdb matching skewed toward anti-spike CD8 responses, missing private and CD4 specificities.

Unmatched junction bases numbered 5, after V lost 3 bases and J lost 0 bases. The CDR3 has 14 residues. Germline V gene data show CDR1 as DFQATT and CDR2 as SNEGSKA (reference sequence). Researchers tagged individual cDNA molecules with unique molecular identifiers. TCRdb independently ran MiXCR on the 5' RACE reads; one entry per CDR3 protein. Of about 33,000 distinct CDR3 sequences listed, under 6.5% are singletons. A word on this clonotype: Its antigen is not known.

The chain employs TRBV20-1 and TRBJ2-7; 7 nucleotides match TRBD1. Source material: whole blood. The origin of this receptor is an adult who was a healthcare worker with PCR-confirmed SARS-CoV-2 infection or an uninfected control (not recorded which). CDR3 in DNA: TGCAGTGCTAGCGGCGACAGGGTCTCCTACGAGCAGTACTTC. Its translation: CSASGDRVSYEQYF.